This passage covers 17 T cell receptor beta chains from one sample sequenced in a study of cytomegalovirus exposure and HLA in healthy donors. PCR was performed using 60 Vbeta and 13 Jbeta primers. The protocol was immunoSEQ multiplex PCR, while the TCRdb copy is restricted to in-frame clones and leaves out a portion. The profile shows 95,000 to 150,000 clones, about 80% of them singletons. Input material: PBMCs. All receptors derive from a female donor in good health and CMV-seropositive.

The chain carries TRBV5-1 and TRBJ1-1; D remains ambiguous. The V end lost 0 bases, the J end lost 6 bases, and 9 bases lay between the germline ends. This CDR3 comprises 13 residues. Germline CDR1 reads SGHRS; CDR2 reads YFSETQ. The CDR3 bases are TGCGCCAGCAGCTTGGTACCGGGAGCTGAAGCTTTCTTT. It translates to CASSLVPGAEAFF.

This chain uses TRBV9 with TRBJ1-2; 7 bases line up with TRBD1. The CDR3 consists of 14 residues. Germline CDR1 and CDR2: SGDLS and YYNGEE. V shed 4 bases and J 8 bases; nucleotides not matched to a gene: 11. As DNA, the CDR3 is TGTGCCAGCAGCTCAGGGGGGACCAAAGCCGGCTACACCTTC. Translation: CASSSGGTKAGYTF.

This chain joins TRBV5-1 and TRBJ2-1, with D perhaps matching TRBD1 (6 bases). Per the germline V gene, CDR1 is SGHRS and CDR2 is YFSETQ. The CDR3 length is 15 residues. V shed 2 bases and J shed 4 bases, with 13 bases lying between them. For the CDR3, the DNA is TGCGCCAGCAGCTTACAGGGATTTCTTTACAATGAGCAGTTCTTC. Translating gives CASSLQGFLYNEQFF.

The rearrangement uses TRBV5-4 and TRBJ1-3; D is ambiguous. CDR1 and CDR2 from the germline V gene are SGHNT and YYREEE (reference sequence). The V end was cut by 2 bases, the J end by 4 bases, with 7 bases between. CDR3 size: 13 residues. CDR3 in amino acids: CASSLDNGNTIYF. As DNA, the CDR3 is TGTGCCAGCAGCTTAGACAACGGAAACACCATATATTTT.

The CDR3 bases are TGTGCCAGCAGTGCCCCTCGGACACAAGCCTACGAGCAGTACTTC. Amino acid sequence: CASSAPRTQAYEQYF. The chain employs TRBV28 and TRBJ2-7; weak D call: TRBD1 (5 bases). In germline, CDR1 is MDHEN, CDR2 SYDVKM. Trimming took off 5 bases at V and 2 bases at J, with 16 bases between the two ends. This CDR3 spans 15 amino acids.

The chain recombines TRBV30 with TRBJ1-1, with TRBD1 identical over 9 bases. V dropped 3 bases and J dropped 4; count of bases not matched to a gene: 3. There are 13 residues in the CDR3. Germline lookup yields CDR1 GTSNPN and CDR2 SVGIG (reference sequence). This CDR3 is CAWSATGGTEAFF. The DNA of the CDR3 is TGTGCCTGGAGCGCGACAGGGGGCACTGAAGCTTTCTTT.

The V gene is TRBV5-1, the J gene TRBJ1-2; D uncertain. Germline V gene data show CDR1 as SGHRS and CDR2 as YFSETQ. Trimming left V 4 bases short and J 4 bases short, with 17 bases between. This CDR3 is 15 amino acids long. In DNA form, the CDR3 reads TGCGCCAGCAGCCGTGCCCCCGGGAACGTCTATGGCTACACCTTC. Residues: CASSRAPGNVYGYTF.

The J gene is TRBJ2-7, the V gene TRBV10-3; tentative D call: TRBD2 (5 bases). The CDR3 runs to 11 residues. Looked up from germline, CDR1 is ENHRY and CDR2 is SYGVKD. Trimming left V 3 bases short and J 10 bases short, with 10 bases between. The CDR3 is CAISERLAQYF. CDR3 DNA: TGTGCCATCAGTGAACGCCTAGCCCAGTACTTC.

The chain recombines TRBV13 with TRBJ1-1; D is ambiguous. The CDR3 runs to 11 residues. The germline V and J ends were trimmed by 5 bases and 3 bases, with 4 bases remaining between them. CDR1 and CDR2 (germline): PRHDT, FYEKMQ (reference sequence). DNA of the CDR3: TGTGCCAGCAGCCAGGACACTGAAGCTTTCTTT. This gives the protein CASSQDTEAFF.

The chain combines TRBV6-5 with TRBJ1-3, with D possibly TRBD1 on 6 matching bases. Germline V lookup: CDR1 MNHEY, CDR2 SVGAGI. The CDR3 totals 16 residues. V was clipped by 4 bases and J by 0 bases, with 13 bases between them. The CDR3 sequence: CASSSGQTLSGNTIYF. CDR3 DNA: TGTGCCAGCAGTTCAGGACAGACTCTCTCTGGAAACACCATATATTTT.

The chain recombines TRBV6-6 with TRBJ2-5; the D is unclear. The CDR3 sequence is 15 residues long. CDR1 is MNHNY and CDR2 is SVGAGI in the germline V gene (reference sequence). Trimming took 2 bases from V and 2 from J, leaving 12 bases between them. CDR3 in DNA: TGTGCCAGCAGTTACGTTAGAGTGTATCAAGAGACCCAGTACTTC. Its protein product is CASSYVRVYQETQYF.

The chain couples TRBV19 to TRBJ1-5; 7 bases map to TRBD1. CDR1 is LNHDA, CDR2 SQIVND, per germline (reference sequence). This CDR3 contains 13 residues. With 7 bases clipped from V and 2 bases from J, the junction kept 2 bases outside the gene matches. This CDR3 is CASNGQGNQPQHF. As DNA, the CDR3 is TGTGCCAGTAACGGACAGGGCAATCAGCCCCAGCATTTT.

This chain joins TRBV5-1 and TRBJ1-3; possible D gene TRBD1, 5 bases. V lost 4 bases, J lost 6 bases, and 14 bases lay in between. Germline CDR1 SGHRS, CDR2 YFSETQ. The length of the CDR3 is 14 residues. The CDR3 nucleotides read TGCGCCAGCAGCGGGGGTAGCGGTGAAAACACCATATATTTT. Encoded protein: CASSGGSGENTIYF.

The chain uses TRBV19 and TRBJ1-1; no clear D. Germline CDR1 LNHDA, CDR2 SQIVND (reference sequence). Trimming cost V 2 bases and J 1 base, with 8 bases left between them. The CDR3 has 14 amino acids. The CDR3 protein is CASSIRGRNTEAFF. In DNA form, the CDR3 reads TGTGCCAGTAGTATACGGGGTAGGAACACTGAAGCTTTCTTT.

The chain combines TRBV5-1 with TRBJ2-3; 7 nucleotides match TRBD2. The CDR3 length is 15 residues. Germline V lookup: CDR1 SGHRS, CDR2 YFSETQ. Losses at the gene ends were 4 bases for V and 5 bases for J; bases not matched to a gene: 10. In DNA, the CDR3 is TGCGCCAGCAGCCTCAACGCGGGGGAAATAGATACGCAGTATTTT. It is translated as CASSLNAGEIDTQYF.

The genes are TRBV28 and TRBJ1-4, with a weak D call TRBD1 (5 bases). The CDR3 is 14 residues long. Germline CDR1 reads MDHEN; CDR2 reads SYDVKM. V shed 1 base and J shed 14 bases, with 17 bases lying between them. This chain's CDR3 is CASSLSPGVQGLFF. CDR3 nucleotide sequence: TGTGCCAGCAGTTTATCCCCTGGAGTGCAGGGTCTGTTTTTT.

The gene calls are TRBV27 and TRBJ2-1, with 9 nucleotides matching TRBD2. Germline V gene lookup returns CDR1 MNHEY and CDR2 SMNVEV (reference sequence). The CDR3 loop spans 14 amino acids. V lost 2 bases and J lost 7; bases outside the gene matches: 3. The CDR3, as DNA: TGTGCCAGCAGTTTAACTAGCGGGCGGAATGAGCAGTTCTTC. Residues: CASSLTSGRNEQFF.